This T cell receptor (beta chain) was recovered during a study of blood T cell repertoires in COVID-19 (dated by TCRdb to about 2020). In the study overall: The collaborator samples originated in the United States, Italy and Spain and spanned the acute and convalescent phases of COVID-19. The prospective study material was composed of cDNA or gDNA derived from T cells, B-cell-depleted T cells, or PBMCs. Deeply sampled blood TCRbeta repertoires from subjects exposed to, actively infected with, or recovered from COVID-19 were included in the dataset. A freely available public database, intended as a resource for researchers studying the immune response to SARS-CoV-2, is where the repertoires were released. Samples were obtained from the ongoing ImmuneRACE study (first 160 participants) and from 1,000 to 1,500 subjects provided by 6 global collaborators. Nearly every sample came with metadata listing a de-identified subject ID, COVID-19 status, age in years and sex. Where HLA class I and class II types were available, the types were taken from metadata supplied by the sample provider, not from assay-based typing.

The immunoSEQ Assay, a bias-controlled multiplex PCR, was used to amplify TCRbeta CDR3 regions from genomic DNA. Processing in the source paper ran as follows. Nucleated cell counts per sample were estimated from amplification of reference gene primers within the assay. Sequence reads were collapsed and filtered to measure the absolute abundance of every unique TCRbeta CDR3 rearrangement. For each sample, productive Simpson clonality was calculated as the square root of Simpson's diversity index across productive rearrangements. As stored in TCRdb, this immuneACCESS dataset retains in-frame rearrangements with V and J assigned. A fraction of the clones does not appear; measured against another copy, unresolved V genes explain less than half of the discrepancy, and the remainder lacks a known reason. V, J and clone size derive from that table, while D and trimming were established from the DNA sequence. The sample table shows approximately 300,000 clones, and approximately 83% are seen once. About 4.1% of the sample lies in the top ten.

Points the paper makes about the study in general: The quantity of clinical and demographic metadata differed by source and by participant and was supplied without curation.

Enrolling through a virtual design, the prospective study's participants ranged in age from roughly 18 to 100 years and lived across 24 United States geographic areas. Cohort assignment in the prospective study relied on participant-reported clinical history from a screening survey and a study questionnaire. Recovered participants in ImmuneRACE Cohort 3 were defined as having two consecutive negative NP/OP PCR tests, clearance from a healthcare professional, or resolution of symptoms. Mobile phlebotomists in the prospective study collected whole blood, serum and a nasopharyngeal or oropharyngeal swab from every participant. Participants in the prospective study had the option to provide additional blood draws and questionnaires over an approximately 2-month period. Before DNA extraction, blood samples from the prospective study were shipped at room temperature or frozen. Via the germline V gene, CDR1 is MDHEN and CDR2 SYDVKM. V drops 4 bases and J drops 5 bases, leaving 26 bases in between. The CDR3, cysteine through phenylalanine, is 18 amino acids long. Only the CDR3 region is kept as DNA, spanning 54 bases read in frame from base 1.

Concerning this clone: Its target antigen remains unknown. No quality values exist for individual bases; no much larger clone is one base distant.

The V and J segments used are TRBV28 and TRBJ1-2; the D gene is possibly TRBD1, with 5 bases matching. The sequence was collected from a woman in her 30s who had recovered from COVID-19. The source material was PBMCs or T cells enriched from blood (not recorded which). The CDR3 is CASSSDPTFRKGFYGYTF. The nucleotide sequence is TGTGCCAGCAGTTCCGATCCGACCTTCCGGAAGGGGTTTTATGGCTACACCTTC.